Each of the 7 T cell receptor beta chains below was sequenced from the same sample in a study of response to subunit inactivated influenza vaccine. One entry per CDR3 protein results from TCRdb running MiXCR on the RT-PCR reads. This sample has 590,000 or so distinct CDR3 sequences, with 14% found just once. Here the sequenced sample was PBMCs from blood, taken approximately 15 days before vaccination. Every receptor here comes from a man aged 45-65 years who received an inactivated influenza vaccine.

This chain connects TRBV15 to TRBJ2-3, with 8 bases fitting TRBD1. V shed 0 bases, J shed 3 bases, and the junction held 5 bases outside the gene matches. CDR1 and CDR2 (germline): LNHNV, YYDKDF (reference sequence). CDR3 length: 16 residues. Written as DNA, the CDR3 is TGTGCCACCAGCAGAGACCAGGGGGCGCGGACAGATACGCAGTATTTT. Translated, it gives CATSRDQGARTDTQYF.

This clonotype has ten or more counts. The chain links TRBV2 to TRBJ1-1; 9 nucleotides line up with TRBD1. The V segment lost 9 bases and the J segment 5 bases; nucleotides outside the gene matches: 16. Germline CDR1 and CDR2: SNHLY and FYNNEI. The CDR3 has 16 residues. The CDR3 coding sequence is TGTGCCAGTATAAAGCCGGGACAGGGATCGGGAACTGAAGCTTTCTTT. Its translation is CASIKPGQGSGTEAFF.

The table lists this clonotype with many counts. The J gene is TRBJ2-2, the V gene TRBV5-6; D unresolved. The CDR3 has 14 residues. The germline V and J ends were trimmed by 1 base and 7 bases, with 11 bases remaining between them. Germline V lookup: CDR1 SGHDT, CDR2 YYEEEE. CDR3 DNA sequence: TGTGCCAGCAGCTTGACAGAAGCGAACGGGGAGCTGTTTTTT. Encoded protein: CASSLTEANGELFF.

The chain has TRBV15 and TRBJ1-2; maybe TRBD1 (6 bases). In germline, CDR1 is LNHNV, CDR2 YYDKDF (reference sequence). The CDR3 consists of 15 residues. Trimming shortened V by 3 bases and J by 1 base, and 12 bases separated the two germline ends. The chain's CDR3 is CATSREDSSNYGYTF. The CDR3 DNA sequence: TGTGCCACCAGCAGGGAGGACAGTAGTAACTATGGCTACACCTTC.

This clonotype was seen more than once but under ten times. CDR3 bases: TGTGCCAGCAGTTTGGGGTTTGGCAGGGGGTCAGATACGCAGTATTTT. Translation: CASSLGFGRGSDTQYF. This chain uses TRBV27 with TRBJ2-3; TRBD1 matches 7 bases. This CDR3 has 16 residues. The V gene end was trimmed by 3 bases and the J gene end by 4 bases; junction bases not matched to a gene: 10. The germline V gene encodes CDR1 MNHEY and CDR2 SMNVEV (reference sequence).

The chain combines TRBV2 with TRBJ2-1; 7 bases fit TRBD1. J was trimmed by 5 bases and V by 2 bases; bases with no gene match: 6. Germline CDR1 reads SNHLY; CDR2 reads FYNNEI. This CDR3 has 15 amino acids. The CDR3 bases are TGTGCCAGCAGTGAACACAGACAGGGACACAATGAGCAGTTCTTC. Its translation is CASSEHRQGHNEQFF. Supplemented by reference TRBV2 and TRBJ2-1, the full variable domain reads EPEVTQTPSHQVTQMGQEVILRCVPISNHLYFYWYRQILGQKVEFLVSFYNNEISEKSEIFDDQFSVERPDGSNFTLKIRSTKLEDSAMYFCASSEHRQGHNEQFFGPGTRLTVL.

This chain joins TRBV6-2 or TRBV6-3 and TRBJ1-2, with D maybe TRBD1 (5 bases). This CDR3 has 15 residues. The V end was cut by 11 bases, the J end by 5 bases, with 24 bases between. The V gene's germline CDR1 is MNHEY and CDR2 SVGEGT. CDR3: CAHSEPGTVVYGYTF. The CDR3 nucleotides read TGTGCCCACTCCGAACCCGGGACGGTTGTTTATGGCTACACCTTC.